These T cell receptor beta chains were read from a single sample in a study of early stage breast cancer tumors. Produced via immunoSEQ multiplex PCR; TCRdb's table is partial and in-frame only. The table records fewer than 30,000 clones, about 80% of them present only once. Input material: blood. These TCRs come from a person in their sixties with breast cancer. Both conserved end residues are part of each CDR3. The D gene is left open where the match is weak. The size of a clone is reported for some rows only, either as once, few or many, or as a class for expanded clones.

. | TRBJ2-7 | TRBV27 | . | CASSSTRAERLLEQYF | TGTGCCAGCAGCAGCACCAGAGCGGAGCGGCTTTTGGAGCAGTACTTC
. | TRBJ2-7 | TRBV29-1 | . | CSVYGQTYEQYF | TGCAGCGTTTATGGACAGACATACGAGCAGTACTTC
. | TRBJ1-2 | TRBV25-1 | once | CASSGPGAKEGYTF | TGTGCCAGCAGTGGGCCGGGAGCCAAGGAGGGCTACACCTTC
TRBD1 | TRBJ2-7 | TRBV28 | few | CASSLIDPPDRGTSYEQYF | TGTGCCAGCAGTTTAATTGATCCTCCGGACAGGGGCACTTCCTACGAGCAGTACTTC
TRBD2 | TRBJ2-3 | TRBV5-1 | . | CASRLAGSTDTQYF | TGCGCCAGCAGACTAGCGGGAAGCACAGATACGCAGTATTTT
. | TRBJ1-5 | TRBV5-6 | once | CASSLGGGASNQPQHF | TGTGCCAGCAGCTTGGGTGGGGGGGCCAGCAATCAGCCCCAGCATTTT
. | TRBJ2-1 | TRBV5-4 | . | CASSLVHYNEQFF | TGTGCCAGCAGCTTGGTCCACTACAATGAGCAGTTCTTC
. | TRBJ2-7 | TRBV5-6 | . | CASHSAYEQYF | TGTGCCAGCCACAGTGCCTACGAGCAGTACTTC
TRBD1 | TRBJ2-1 | TRBV18 | . | CASSPRTGKTYNEQFF | TGTGCCAGCTCACCACGGACAGGGAAAACCTACAATGAGCAGTTCTTC
. | TRBJ2-1 | TRBV9 | . | CASSARSGNSEQFF | TGTGCCAGCAGCGCTCGTAGCGGAAATAGTGAGCAGTTCTTC
. | TRBJ2-1 | TRBV11-3 | . | CASSSVGGLNNEQFF | TGTGCCAGCAGCTCGGTGGGAGGTCTTAACAATGAGCAGTTCTTC
. | TRBJ2-5 | TRBV6-5 | . | CASSYSWSLQETQYF | TGTGCCAGCAGTTACAGCTGGAGTCTCCAAGAGACCCAGTACTTC
. | TRBJ2-7 | TRBV28 | . | CASSLGQPPVKYF | TGTGCCAGCAGTTTAGGACAGCCCCCGGTGAAGTACTTC
. | TRBJ2-5 | TRBV11-2 | few | CASSFGQTQYF | TGTGCCAGCAGCTTCGGTCAGACCCAGTACTTC
. | TRBJ2-1 | TRBV2 | . | CASHFAQGNEQFF | TGTGCCAGCCATTTTGCACAGGGCAATGAGCAGTTCTTC
TRBD1 | TRBJ2-7 | TRBV6-5 | . | CASSPSGQGYEQYF | TGTGCCAGCAGTCCTTCTGGACAGGGCTACGAGCAGTACTTC
. | TRBJ2-3 | TRBV6-5 | . | CASRRQGTDTQYF | TGTGCCAGCAGGAGACAGGGCACAGATACGCAGTATTTT
. | TRBJ2-5 | TRBV5-5 | . | CASSLALGETQYF | TGTGCCAGCAGCTTGGCACTAGGGGAGACCCAGTACTTC
. | TRBJ1-1 | TRBV9 | . | CASSVDGHRNTEAFF | TGTGCCAGCAGCGTAGATGGGCACCGGAACACTGAAGCTTTCTTT
TRBD1 | TRBJ2-7 | TRBV11-3 | . | CASSLGQGIGYEQYF | TGTGCCAGCAGCTTAGGACAGGGGATCGGTTACGAGCAGTACTTC
. | TRBJ2-3 | TRBV5-1 | . | CASSLVSLDTQYF | TGCGCCAGCAGCTTGGTTTCACTAGATACGCAGTATTTT
. | TRBJ1-1 | TRBV30 | few | CAWSSWGGRDTEAFF | TGTGCCTGGAGTTCGTGGGGGGGACGGGACACTGAAGCTTTCTTT
. | TRBJ2-2 | TRBV18 | . | CASSPMQTSNTGELFF | TGTGCCAGCTCACCAATGCAGACTTCGAACACCGGGGAGCTGTTTTTT
TRBD2 | TRBJ2-2 | TRBV7-2 | . | CASSFRTSGGPTGELFF | TGTGCCAGCAGCTTTAGGACTAGCGGGGGCCCCACCGGGGAGCTGTTTTTT
. | TRBJ1-2 | TRBV4-3 | few | CASSQAYGENYGYTF | TGCGCCAGCAGCCAAGCTTACGGTGAGAACTATGGCTACACCTTC
TRBD1 | TRBJ1-2 | TRBV15 | . | CATSSRTGQGYTF | TGTGCCACCAGCAGCCGGACAGGGCAAGGCTACACCTTC
. | TRBJ2-2 | TRBV27 | . | CASSLDPLRGSGELFF | TGTGCCAGCAGTTTAGACCCCCTGAGAGGGTCCGGGGAGCTGTTTTTT
TRBD1 | TRBJ1-1 | TRBV11-2 | . | CATRPGQGKATEAFF | TGTGCCACCCGGCCGGGACAGGGGAAGGCCACTGAAGCTTTCTTT
. | TRBJ2-3 | TRBV4-3 | . | CASSRAQGDTQYF | TGCGCCAGCAGCCGCGCACAGGGAGATACGCAGTATTTT
TRBD2 | TRBJ2-3 | TRBV7-2 | . | CATKTSGGSTDTQYF | TGTGCCACCAAGACTAGCGGGGGTAGCACAGATACGCAGTATTTT
TRBD1 | TRBJ1-2 | TRBV7-9 | . | CASSPGTDYGYTF | TGTGCCAGCAGCCCCGGGACAGACTATGGCTACACCTTC
. | TRBJ1-1 | TRBV5-1 | . | CASSLYSEKNTEAFF | TGCGCCAGCAGCTTGTATTCAGAAAAGAACACTGAAGCTTTCTTT
TRBD1 | TRBJ1-1 | TRBV4-2 | . | CASSQVGQGITEAFF | TGTGCCAGCAGCCAAGTGGGACAGGGGATCACTGAAGCTTTCTTT
TRBD2 | TRBJ2-1 | TRBV7-2 | few | CASSLTSGAQGEQFF | TGTGCCAGCAGCTTGACTAGCGGGGCCCAGGGGGAGCAGTTCTTC
. | TRBJ2-7 | TRBV6-4 | . | CASSDSSSGTYEQYF | TGTGCCAGCAGTGACTCGAGTTCCGGGACCTACGAGCAGTACTTC
. | TRBJ1-2 | TRBV28 | . | CASSYQGNSYTF | TGTGCCAGCAGTTATCAGGGGAATAGCTACACCTTC
TRBD1 | TRBJ2-1 | TRBV18 | . | CASSPIRQGFGEQFF | TGTGCCAGCTCACCAATTAGACAGGGGTTTGGTGAGCAGTTCTTC
. | TRBJ2-2 | TRBV7-3 | . | CASSLAGFGELFF | TGTGCCAGCAGCTTAGCGGGCTTCGGGGAGCTGTTTTTT
. | TRBJ2-5 | TRBV30 | . | CAWSAEETQYF | TGTGCCTGGAGTGCTGAAGAGACCCAGTACTTC
TRBD1 | TRBJ1-4 | TRBV27 | . | CASRTGTGVEKLFF | TGTGCCAGCAGGACCGGGACAGGGGTTGAAAAACTGTTTTTT
TRBD2 | TRBJ2-1 | TRBV5-1 | . | CASSRQAGDYNEQFF | TGCGCCAGCAGCCGGCAAGCGGGGGATTACAATGAGCAGTTCTTC
. | TRBJ1-1 | TRBV4-3 | . | CASSQFVGQPEAFF | TGCGCCAGCAGCCAATTTGTTGGACAACCAGAAGCTTTCTTT
TRBD1 | TRBJ1-2 | TRBV10-2 | few | CASSDGDSYGYTF | TGCGCCAGCAGTGATGGGGACAGCTATGGCTACACCTTC
. | TRBJ2-1 | TRBV19 | . | CASSLREGPREQFF | TGTGCCAGTAGTCTCAGGGAAGGCCCTAGGGAGCAGTTCTTC
TRBD2 | TRBJ2-5 | TRBV4-1 | . | CASSQEEVRGSGKETQYF | TGCGCCAGCAGCCAAGAAGAGGTTCGGGGTAGCGGGAAAGAGACCCAGTACTTC
. | TRBJ1-3 | TRBV7-2 | . | CASSLAIGRVFGNTIYF | TGTGCCAGCAGCTTAGCGATAGGCAGGGTATTTGGAAACACCATATATTTT
. | TRBJ1-2 | TRBV27 | few | CASSLWGGPYGYTF | TGTGCCAGCAGTTTATGGGGCGGACCCTATGGCTACACCTTC
TRBD2 | TRBJ2-2 | TRBV7-2 | . | CASSLVGGGSTGELFF | TGTGCCAGCAGCTTGGTAGGCGGGGGTAGCACCGGGGAGCTGTTTTTT
. | TRBJ2-2 | TRBV5-1 | . | CASSLVQGNTGELFF | TGCGCCAGCAGCTTGGTGCAGGGGAACACCGGGGAGCTGTTTTTT
TRBD2 | TRBJ2-5 | TRBV15 | . | CATSREQAGMQETQYF | TGTGCCACCAGCAGAGAACAAGCGGGGATGCAAGAGACCCAGTACTTC